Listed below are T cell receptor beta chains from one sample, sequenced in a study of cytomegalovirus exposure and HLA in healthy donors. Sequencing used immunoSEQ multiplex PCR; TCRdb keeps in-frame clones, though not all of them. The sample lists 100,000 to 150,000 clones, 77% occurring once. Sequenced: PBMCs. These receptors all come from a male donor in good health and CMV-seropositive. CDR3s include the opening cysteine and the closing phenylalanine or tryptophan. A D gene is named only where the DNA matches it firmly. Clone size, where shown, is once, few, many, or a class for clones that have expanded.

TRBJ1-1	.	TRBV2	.	CASSPDREAFF	TGTGCCAGCAGTCCCGACAGGGAAGCTTTCTTT
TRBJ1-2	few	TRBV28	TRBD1	CASSFGTGGGYGYTF	TGTGCCAGCAGTTTCGGAACAGGGGGCGGCTATGGCTACACCTTC
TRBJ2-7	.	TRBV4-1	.	CASSQERTASYEQYF	TGCGCCAGCAGCCAAGAACGGACAGCCTCCTACGAGCAGTACTTC
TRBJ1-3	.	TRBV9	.	CASSDTGNTIYF	TGTGCCAGCAGCGATACAGGAAACACCATATATTTT
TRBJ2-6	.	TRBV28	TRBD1	CASSLTGTGYSGANGLTF	TGTGCCAGCAGTTTGACCGGGACAGGCTACTCTGGGGCCAACGGCCTGACTTTC
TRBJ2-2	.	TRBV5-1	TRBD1	CASNLEGTGNTGELFF	TGCGCCAGCAACCTAGAAGGGACAGGGAACACCGGGGAGCTGTTTTTT
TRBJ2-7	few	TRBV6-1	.	CASSRTREGAYEQYF	TGTGCCAGCAGTCGGACCCGAGAAGGGGCCTACGAGCAGTACTTC
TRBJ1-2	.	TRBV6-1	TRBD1	CASSDPGTGDGYTF	TGTGCCAGCAGTGACCCTGGGACAGGGGATGGCTACACCTTC
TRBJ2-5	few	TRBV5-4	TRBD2	CASSLRGVSGETQYF	TGTGCCAGCAGCTTACGAGGGGTTAGCGGGGAGACCCAGTACTTC
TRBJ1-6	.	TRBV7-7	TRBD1	CASSLTIGTANSPLHF	TGTGCCAGCAGCCTCACAATCGGGACAGCGAATTCACCCCTCCACTTT
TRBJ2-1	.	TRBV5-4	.	CASRYRGRGNEQFF	TGTGCCAGCAGGTACAGGGGGAGGGGAAATGAGCAGTTCTTC
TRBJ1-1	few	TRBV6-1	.	CASTLISRTEAFF	TGTGCCAGCACCCTAATAAGCCGAACTGAAGCTTTCTTT
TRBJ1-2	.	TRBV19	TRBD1	CASKTRDSLYGYTF	TGTGCCAGTAAAACTCGGGACAGCCTCTATGGCTACACCTTC
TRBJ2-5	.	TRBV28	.	CASNFQGFGETQYF	TGTGCCAGCAACTTTCAGGGGTTCGGAGAGACCCAGTACTTC
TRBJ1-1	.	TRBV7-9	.	CSSSLLAQGREAFF	TGTTCCAGCAGCTTATTAGCCCAGGGTCGTGAAGCTTTCTTT
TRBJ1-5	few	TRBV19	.	CASSIDRSNQPQHF	TGTGCCAGTAGTATAGACAGGAGCAATCAGCCCCAGCATTTT
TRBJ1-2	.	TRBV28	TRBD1	CASSRQGGYTF	TGTGCCAGCAGTCGACAGGGTGGCTACACCTTC
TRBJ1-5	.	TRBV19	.	CASSLRRGSNQPQHF	TGTGCCAGTAGTCTCCGAAGGGGAAGCAATCAGCCCCAGCATTTT
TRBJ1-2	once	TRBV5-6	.	CASSSGGYGYTF	TGTGCCAGCAGCTCGGGGGGCTATGGCTACACCTTC
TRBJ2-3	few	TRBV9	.	CASSVVGVDTQYF	TGTGCCAGCAGCGTAGTAGGGGTGGATACGCAGTATTTT
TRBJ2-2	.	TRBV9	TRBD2	CASSASGGELFF	TGTGCCAGCAGCGCTAGCGGGGGGGAGCTGTTTTTT
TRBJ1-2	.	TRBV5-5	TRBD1	CASSPGQGVGYTF	TGTGCCAGCAGCCCGGGACAGGGGGTTGGCTACACCTTC
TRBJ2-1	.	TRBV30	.	CAWSAGAYNEQFF	TGTGCCTGGAGTGCAGGGGCCTACAATGAGCAGTTCTTC
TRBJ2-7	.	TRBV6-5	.	CASRAVLLSYEQYF	TGTGCCAGCAGGGCGGTTCTCCTCTCCTACGAGCAGTACTTC
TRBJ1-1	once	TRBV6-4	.	CASSDSPWNTEAFF	TGTGCCAGCAGTGACTCCCCGTGGAACACTGAAGCTTTCTTT
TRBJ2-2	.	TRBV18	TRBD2	CASSLASGYTGELFF	TGTGCCAGCTCACTGGCTAGCGGTTACACCGGGGAGCTGTTTTTT
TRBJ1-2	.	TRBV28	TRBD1	CASRLTPAGGLSGYTF	TGTGCCAGCAGACTAACCCCGGCAGGGGGCCTCAGTGGCTACACCTTC
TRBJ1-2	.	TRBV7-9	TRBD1	CASSGSWTGVSNYGYTF	TGTGCCAGCAGCGGTAGTTGGACAGGGGTTTCTAACTATGGCTACACCTTC
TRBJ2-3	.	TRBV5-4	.	CASSLGPGLGDTQYF	TGTGCCAGCAGCTTGGGGCCGGGATTGGGAGATACGCAGTATTTT
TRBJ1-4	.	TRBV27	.	CASSTGNEKLFF	TGTGCCAGCAGTACAGGGAATGAAAAACTGTTTTTT
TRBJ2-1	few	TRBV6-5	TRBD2	CASSPTGGPYNEQFF	TGTGCCAGCAGTCCAACGGGAGGGCCCTACAATGAGCAGTTCTTC
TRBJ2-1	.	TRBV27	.	CASSSRNEQFF	TGTGCCAGCAGTTCCCGGAATGAGCAGTTCTTC
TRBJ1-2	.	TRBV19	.	CASSRGLSLWGYTF	TGTGCCAGTAGTAGAGGCCTCTCTTTGTGGGGCTACACCTTC
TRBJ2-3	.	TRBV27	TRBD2	CASSLAGGPKQDTQYF	TGTGCCAGCAGTTTAGCGGGGGGGCCGAAACAAGATACGCAGTATTTT
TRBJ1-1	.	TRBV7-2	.	CASSLYGGATEAFF	TGTGCCAGCAGCTTATATGGAGGGGCCACTGAAGCTTTCTTT
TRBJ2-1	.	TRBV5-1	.	CASSFTRDNEQFF	TGCGCCAGCAGCTTCACGAGGGACAATGAGCAGTTCTTC
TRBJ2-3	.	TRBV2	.	CASRPRESTDTQYF	TGTGCCAGCAGGCCCAGGGAAAGCACAGATACGCAGTATTTT
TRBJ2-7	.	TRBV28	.	CASRAAGTPPYEQYF	TGTGCCAGCAGGGCCGCCGGGACACCTCCCTACGAGCAGTACTTC
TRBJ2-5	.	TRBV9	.	CASSPWPREGETQYF	TGTGCCAGCAGCCCCTGGCCCCGGGAAGGGGAGACCCAGTACTTC
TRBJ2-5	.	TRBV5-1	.	CASSFQGQLETQYF	TGCGCCAGCAGCTTTCAGGGTCAGCTAGAGACCCAGTACTTC
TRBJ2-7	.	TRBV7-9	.	CASARLSTYEQYF	TGTGCCAGCGCTCGACTATCCACCTACGAGCAGTACTTC
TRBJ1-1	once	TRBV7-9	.	CASSEYTEAFF	TGTGCCAGCAGCGAGTACACTGAAGCTTTCTTT
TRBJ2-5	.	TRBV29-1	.	CSVEGTEGETQYF	TGCAGCGTTGAAGGCACAGAAGGAGAGACCCAGTACTTC
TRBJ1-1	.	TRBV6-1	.	CASSDRAGVVAFF	TGTGCCAGCAGTGACAGGGCGGGGGTTGTAGCTTTCTTT
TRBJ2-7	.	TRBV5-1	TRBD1	CASSPGGQGGSEQYF	TGCGCCAGCAGCCCGGGCGGACAGGGCGGTAGCGAGCAGTACTTC
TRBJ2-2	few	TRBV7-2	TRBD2	CASSRAGGAANGELFF	TGTGCCAGCAGCCGAGCGGGGGGCGCCGCCAACGGGGAGCTGTTTTTT
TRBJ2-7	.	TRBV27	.	CASSLRAGFLYEQYF	TGTGCCAGCAGTTTAAGGGCAGGGTTCCTCTACGAGCAGTACTTC
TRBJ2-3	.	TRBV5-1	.	CASSESDTQYF	TGCGCCAGCAGCGAGTCAGATACGCAGTATTTT
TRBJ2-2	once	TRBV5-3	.	CARREQGPGELFF	TGTGCCAGAAGAGAACAGGGCCCCGGGGAGCTGTTTTTT
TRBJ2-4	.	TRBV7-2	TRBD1	CASSLSYDRGRNIQYF	TGTGCCAGCAGCTTATCCTACGACAGGGGCAGAAACATTCAGTACTTC
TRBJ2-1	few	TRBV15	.	CATSSRLVVEQFF	TGTGCCACCAGCTCGAGACTAGTGGTTGAGCAGTTCTTC
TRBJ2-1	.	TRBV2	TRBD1	CASSAGTGGNEQFF	TGTGCCAGCAGTGCGGGGACAGGGGGAAATGAGCAGTTCTTC
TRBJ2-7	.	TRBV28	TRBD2	CASTMTSGRASYEQYF	TGTGCCAGCACTATGACTAGCGGGAGGGCCAGTTACGAGCAGTACTTC
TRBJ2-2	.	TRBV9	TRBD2	CASSVDPSGNTGELFF	TGTGCCAGCAGCGTAGATCCTAGCGGAAACACCGGGGAGCTGTTTTTT
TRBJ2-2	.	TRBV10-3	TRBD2	CAISGGGGSTGELFF	TGTGCCATCAGTGGCGGGGGGGGAAGCACCGGGGAGCTGTTTTTT